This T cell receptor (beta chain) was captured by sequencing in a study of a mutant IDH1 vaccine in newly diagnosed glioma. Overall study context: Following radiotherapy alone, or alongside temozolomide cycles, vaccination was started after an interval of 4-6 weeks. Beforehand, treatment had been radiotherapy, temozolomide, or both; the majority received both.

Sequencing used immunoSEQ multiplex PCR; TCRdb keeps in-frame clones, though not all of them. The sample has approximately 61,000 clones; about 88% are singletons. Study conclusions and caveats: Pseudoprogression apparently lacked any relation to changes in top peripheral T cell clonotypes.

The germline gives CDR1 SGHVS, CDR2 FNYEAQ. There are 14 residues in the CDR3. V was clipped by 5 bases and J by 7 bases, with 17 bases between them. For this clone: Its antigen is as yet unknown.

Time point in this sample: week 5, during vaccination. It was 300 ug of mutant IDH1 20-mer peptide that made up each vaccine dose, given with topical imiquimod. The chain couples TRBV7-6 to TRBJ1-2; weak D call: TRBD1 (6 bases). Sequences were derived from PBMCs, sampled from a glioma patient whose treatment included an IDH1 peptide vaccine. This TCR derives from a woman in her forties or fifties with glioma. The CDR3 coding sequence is TGTGCCAGCAGCCTGGAGGGGGGGGTAGGTGGCTACACCTTC. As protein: CASSLEGGVGGYTF. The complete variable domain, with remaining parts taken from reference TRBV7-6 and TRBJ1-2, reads GAGVSQSPRYKVTKRGQDVALRCDPISGHVSLYWYRQALGQGPEFLTYFNYEAQQDKSGLPNDRFSAERPEGSISTLTIQRTEQRDSAMYRCASSLEGGVGGYTFGSGTRLTVV.